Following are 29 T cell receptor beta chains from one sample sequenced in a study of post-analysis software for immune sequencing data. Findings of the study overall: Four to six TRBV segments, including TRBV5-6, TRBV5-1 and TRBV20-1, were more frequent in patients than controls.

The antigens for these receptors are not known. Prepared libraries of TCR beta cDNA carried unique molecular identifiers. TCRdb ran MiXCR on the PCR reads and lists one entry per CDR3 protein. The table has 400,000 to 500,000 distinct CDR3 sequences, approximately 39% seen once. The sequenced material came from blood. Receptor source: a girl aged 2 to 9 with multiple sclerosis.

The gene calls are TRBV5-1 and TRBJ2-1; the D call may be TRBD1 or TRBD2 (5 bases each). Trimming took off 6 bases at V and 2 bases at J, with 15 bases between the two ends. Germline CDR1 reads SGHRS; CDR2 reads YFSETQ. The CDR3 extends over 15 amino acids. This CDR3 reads CASTLGDRAYNEQFF. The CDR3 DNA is TGCGCCAGCACCCTGGGGGACCGGGCCTACAATGAGCAGTTCTTC. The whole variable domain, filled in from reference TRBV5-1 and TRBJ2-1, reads KAGVTQTPRYLIKTRGQQVTLSCSPISGHRSVSWYQQTPGQGLQFLFEYFSETQRNKGNFPGRFSGRQFSNSRSEMNVSTLELGDSALYLCASTLGDRAYNEQFFGPGTRLTVL.

The CDR3 nucleotides are TGTGCCAGCTCCTCCACAGGCTCCGAAGCTTTCTTT. It is translated as CASSSTGSEAFF. The chain couples TRBV7-2 to TRBJ1-1; possible D gene TRBD1, 5 bases. Germline loops: CDR1 SGHTA, CDR2 FQGNSA. V lost 8 bases and J lost 8, with 15 bases in between. CDR3 size: 12 residues.

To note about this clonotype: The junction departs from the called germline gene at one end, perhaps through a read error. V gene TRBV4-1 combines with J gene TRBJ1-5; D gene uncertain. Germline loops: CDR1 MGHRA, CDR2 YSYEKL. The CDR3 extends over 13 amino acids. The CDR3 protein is CASSLGVREPRHF. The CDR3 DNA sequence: TGCGCCAGCAGCCTCGGGGTGAGGGAGCCCCGGCATTTT.

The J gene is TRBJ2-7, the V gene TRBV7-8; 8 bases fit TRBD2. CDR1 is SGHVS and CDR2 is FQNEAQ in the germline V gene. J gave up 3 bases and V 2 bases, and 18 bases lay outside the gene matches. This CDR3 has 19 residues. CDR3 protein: CASSLMLGSRTSRDYEQYF. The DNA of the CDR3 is TGTGCCAGCAGCTTAATGCTCGGCAGTCGGACTAGCAGAGACTACGAGCAGTACTTC.

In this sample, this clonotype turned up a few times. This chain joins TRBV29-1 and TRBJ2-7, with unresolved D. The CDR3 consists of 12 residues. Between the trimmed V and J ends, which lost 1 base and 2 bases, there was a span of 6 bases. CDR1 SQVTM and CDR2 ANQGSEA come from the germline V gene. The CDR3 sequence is CSVEGRAYEQYF. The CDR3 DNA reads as TGCAGCGTTGAAGGCAGAGCCTACGAGCAGTACTTC.

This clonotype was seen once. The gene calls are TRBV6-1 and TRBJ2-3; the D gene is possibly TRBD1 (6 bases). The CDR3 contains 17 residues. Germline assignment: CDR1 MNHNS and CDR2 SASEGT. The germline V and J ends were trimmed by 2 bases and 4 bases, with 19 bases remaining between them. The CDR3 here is CASSESWARGSADTQYF. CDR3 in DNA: TGTGCCAGCAGTGAATCGTGGGCCAGGGGAAGCGCAGATACGCAGTATTTT.

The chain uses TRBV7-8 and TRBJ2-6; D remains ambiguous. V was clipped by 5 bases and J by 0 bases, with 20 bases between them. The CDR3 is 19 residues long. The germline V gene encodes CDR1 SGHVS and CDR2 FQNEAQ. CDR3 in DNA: TGTGCCAGCAGCCTCCCGAGACTTGTTTTAGCCTCTGGGGCCAACGTCCTGACTTTC. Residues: CASSLPRLVLASGANVLTF.

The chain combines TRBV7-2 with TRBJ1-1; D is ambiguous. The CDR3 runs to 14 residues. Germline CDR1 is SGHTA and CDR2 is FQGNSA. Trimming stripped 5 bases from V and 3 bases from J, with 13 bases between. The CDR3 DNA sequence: TGTGCCAGCAGCCTCCGCTCGCAGGACACTGAAGCTTTCTTT. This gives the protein CASSLRSQDTEAFF.

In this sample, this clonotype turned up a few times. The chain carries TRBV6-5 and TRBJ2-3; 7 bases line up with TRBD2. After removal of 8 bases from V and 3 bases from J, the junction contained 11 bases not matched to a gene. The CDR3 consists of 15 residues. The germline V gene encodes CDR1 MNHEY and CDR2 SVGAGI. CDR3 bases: TGTGCCAGCTCTCCGACTAGCTTCTGGACAGATACGCAGTATTTT. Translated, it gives CASSPTSFWTDTQYF.

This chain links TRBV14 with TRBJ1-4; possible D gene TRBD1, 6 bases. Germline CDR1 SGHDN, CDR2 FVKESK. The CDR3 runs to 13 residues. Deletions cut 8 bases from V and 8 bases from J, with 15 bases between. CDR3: CASRKGGNEKLFF. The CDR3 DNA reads TGTGCCAGCCGAAAGGGGGGGAACGAAAAACTGTTTTTT.

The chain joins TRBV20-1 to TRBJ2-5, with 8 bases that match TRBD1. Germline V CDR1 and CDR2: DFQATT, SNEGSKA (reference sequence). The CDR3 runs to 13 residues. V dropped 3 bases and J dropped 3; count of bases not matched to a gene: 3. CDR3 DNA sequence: TGCAGTGCTAGGCACAGGGGGAAAGAGACCCAGTACTTC. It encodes CSARHRGKETQYF.

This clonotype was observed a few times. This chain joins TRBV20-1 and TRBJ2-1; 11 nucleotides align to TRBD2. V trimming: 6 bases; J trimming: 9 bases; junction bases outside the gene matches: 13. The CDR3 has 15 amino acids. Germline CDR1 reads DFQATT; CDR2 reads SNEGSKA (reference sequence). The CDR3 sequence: CSAKGTSGFWSEQFF. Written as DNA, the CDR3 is TGCAGTGCAAAGGGGACTAGCGGATTTTGGAGTGAGCAGTTCTTC.

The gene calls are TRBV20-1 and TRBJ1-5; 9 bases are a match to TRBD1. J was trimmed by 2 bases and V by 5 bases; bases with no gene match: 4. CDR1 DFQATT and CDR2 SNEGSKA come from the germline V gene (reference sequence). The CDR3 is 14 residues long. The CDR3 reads CSASWTGGNQPQHF. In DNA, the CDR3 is TGCAGTGCTTCTTGGACAGGGGGCAATCAGCCCCAGCATTTT.

CDR3 region: CASSSGGQGYGYTF. The CDR3 DNA reads TGTGCCAGCAGTTCCGGTGGGCAGGGGTATGGCTACACCTTC. The rearrangement joins TRBV28 to TRBJ1-2, with D possibly matching TRBD1 (6 bases). This CDR3 contains 14 residues. CDR1 is MDHEN, CDR2 SYDVKM, per germline. Trimming removed 4 bases from V and 5 bases from J, with 14 bases in between.

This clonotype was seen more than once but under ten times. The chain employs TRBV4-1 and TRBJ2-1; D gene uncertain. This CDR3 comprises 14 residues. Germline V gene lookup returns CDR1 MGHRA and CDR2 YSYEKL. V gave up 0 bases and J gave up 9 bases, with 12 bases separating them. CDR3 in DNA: TGCGCCAGCAGCCAAGAATCCGTTCGTGGTGAGCAGTTCTTC. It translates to CASSQESVRGEQFF.

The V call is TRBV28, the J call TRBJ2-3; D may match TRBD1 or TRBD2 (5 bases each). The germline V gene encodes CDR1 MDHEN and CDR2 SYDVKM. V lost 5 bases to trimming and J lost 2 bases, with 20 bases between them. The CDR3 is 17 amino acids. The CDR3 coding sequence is TGTGCCAGCAGTCCCGGGGCTGGCAGGGAACACACAGATACGCAGTATTTT. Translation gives CASSPGAGREHTDTQYF.

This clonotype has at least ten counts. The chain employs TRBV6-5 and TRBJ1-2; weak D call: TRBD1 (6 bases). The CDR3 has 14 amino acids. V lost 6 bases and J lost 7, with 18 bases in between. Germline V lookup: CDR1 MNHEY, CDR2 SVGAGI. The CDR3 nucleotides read TGTGCCAGCAGCCCCTATACAGGGATTATTGGCTACACCTTC. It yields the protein CASSPYTGIIGYTF.

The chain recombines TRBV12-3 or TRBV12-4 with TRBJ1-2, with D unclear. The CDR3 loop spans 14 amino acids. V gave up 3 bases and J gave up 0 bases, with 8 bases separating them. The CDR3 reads CASSFGDTNYGYTF. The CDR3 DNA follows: TGTGCCAGCAGTTTCGGGGATACTAACTATGGCTACACCTTC.

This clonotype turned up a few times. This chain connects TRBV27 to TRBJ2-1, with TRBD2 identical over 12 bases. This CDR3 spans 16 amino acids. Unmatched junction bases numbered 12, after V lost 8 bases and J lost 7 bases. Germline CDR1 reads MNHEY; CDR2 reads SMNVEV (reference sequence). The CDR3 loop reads CASGGLAGGPRNEQFF. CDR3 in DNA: TGTGCCAGCGGCGGGCTAGCGGGGGGGCCGCGGAATGAGCAGTTCTTC.

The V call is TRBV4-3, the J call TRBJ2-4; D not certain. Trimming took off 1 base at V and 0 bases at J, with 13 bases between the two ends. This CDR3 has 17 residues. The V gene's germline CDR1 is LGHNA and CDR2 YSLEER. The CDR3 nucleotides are TGCGCCAGCAGCCAAGTGGCCGGAATGATAGCCAAAAACATTCAGTACTTC. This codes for CASSQVAGMIAKNIQYF.

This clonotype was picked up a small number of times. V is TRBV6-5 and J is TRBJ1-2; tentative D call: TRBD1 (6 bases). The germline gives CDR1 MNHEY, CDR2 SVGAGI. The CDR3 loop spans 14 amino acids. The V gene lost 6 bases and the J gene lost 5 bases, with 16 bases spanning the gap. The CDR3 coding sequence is TGTGCCAGCAGGCGCCCGGGACACAGTTATGGCTACACCTTC. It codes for CASRRPGHSYGYTF.

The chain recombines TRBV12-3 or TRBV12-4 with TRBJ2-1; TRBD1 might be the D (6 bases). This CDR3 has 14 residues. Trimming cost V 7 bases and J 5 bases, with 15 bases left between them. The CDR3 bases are TGTGCCAGCATTCCCGACAGGTTAAACAATGAGCAGTTCTTC. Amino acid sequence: CASIPDRLNNEQFF.

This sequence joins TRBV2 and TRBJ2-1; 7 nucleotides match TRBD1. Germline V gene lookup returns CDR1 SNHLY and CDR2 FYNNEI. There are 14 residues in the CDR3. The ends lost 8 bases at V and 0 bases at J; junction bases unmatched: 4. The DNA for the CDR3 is TGTGCCAGCTATGAGGGGGCCTCCTACAATGAGCAGTTCTTC. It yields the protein CASYEGASYNEQFF.

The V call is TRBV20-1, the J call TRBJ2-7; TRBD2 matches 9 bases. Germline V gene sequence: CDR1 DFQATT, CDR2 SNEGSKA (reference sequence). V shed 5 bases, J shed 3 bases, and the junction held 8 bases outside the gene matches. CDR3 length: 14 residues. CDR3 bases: TGCAGTGCTGGCCTAGCGGGATATATCTACGAGCAGTACTTC. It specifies CSAGLAGYIYEQYF.

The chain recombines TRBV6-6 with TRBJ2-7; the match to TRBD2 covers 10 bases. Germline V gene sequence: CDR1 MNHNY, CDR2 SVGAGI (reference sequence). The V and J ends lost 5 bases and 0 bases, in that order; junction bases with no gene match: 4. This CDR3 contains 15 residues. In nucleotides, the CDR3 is TGTGCCAGCAGTAATAGCGGGGGGAGCTCCTACGAGCAGTACTTC. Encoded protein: CASSNSGGSSYEQYF.

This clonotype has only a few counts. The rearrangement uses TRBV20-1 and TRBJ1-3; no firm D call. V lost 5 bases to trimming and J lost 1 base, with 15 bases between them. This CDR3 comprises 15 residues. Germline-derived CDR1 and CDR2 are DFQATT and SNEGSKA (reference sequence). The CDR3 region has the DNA TGCAGTGCTCCGTTCGGTGGCAATTCTGGAAACACCATATATTTT. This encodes CSAPFGGNSGNTIYF.

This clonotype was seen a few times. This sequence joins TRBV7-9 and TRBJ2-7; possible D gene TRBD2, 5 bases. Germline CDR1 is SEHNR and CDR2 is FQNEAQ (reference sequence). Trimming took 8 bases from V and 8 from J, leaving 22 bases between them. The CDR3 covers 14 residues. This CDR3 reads CASREGVGVGQQYF. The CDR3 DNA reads TGTGCCAGCCGGGAAGGTGTAGGTGTAGGACAGCAGTACTTC.

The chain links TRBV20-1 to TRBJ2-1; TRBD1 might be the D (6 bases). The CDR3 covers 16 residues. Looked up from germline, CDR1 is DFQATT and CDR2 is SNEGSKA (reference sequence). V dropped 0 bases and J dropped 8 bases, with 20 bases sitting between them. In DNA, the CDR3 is TGCAGTGCTAGAGATTTAGAGGGGACAACACTTGATGAGCAGTTCTTC. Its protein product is CSARDLEGTTLDEQFF.

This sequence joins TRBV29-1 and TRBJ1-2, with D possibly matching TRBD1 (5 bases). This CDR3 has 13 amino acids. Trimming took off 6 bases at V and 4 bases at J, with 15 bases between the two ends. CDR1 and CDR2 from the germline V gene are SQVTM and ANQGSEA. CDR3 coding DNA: TGCAGCGTCGCTGCGGGGGAGCGCTATGGCTACACCTTC. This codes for CSVAAGERYGYTF.